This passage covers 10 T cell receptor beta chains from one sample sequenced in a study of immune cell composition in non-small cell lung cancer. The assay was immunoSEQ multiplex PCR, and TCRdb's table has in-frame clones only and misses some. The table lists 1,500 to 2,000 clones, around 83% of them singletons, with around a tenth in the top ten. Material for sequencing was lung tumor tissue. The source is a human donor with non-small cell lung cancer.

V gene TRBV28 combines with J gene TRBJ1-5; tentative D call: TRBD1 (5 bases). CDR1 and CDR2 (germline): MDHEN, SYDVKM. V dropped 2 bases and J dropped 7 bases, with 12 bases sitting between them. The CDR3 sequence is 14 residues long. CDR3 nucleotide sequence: TGTGCCAGCAGTTTAGCGGCAGGGCGACAGCCCCAGCATTTT. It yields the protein CASSLAAGRQPQHF.

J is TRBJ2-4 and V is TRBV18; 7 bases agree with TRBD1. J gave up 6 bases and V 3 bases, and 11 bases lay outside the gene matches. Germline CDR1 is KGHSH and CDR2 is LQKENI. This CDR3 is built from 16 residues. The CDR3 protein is CASSPSETGLGNIQYF. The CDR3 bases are TGTGCCAGCTCACCCTCGGAGACAGGGTTGGGAAACATTCAGTACTTC. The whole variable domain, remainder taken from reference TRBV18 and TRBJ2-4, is NAGVMQNPRHLVRRRGQEARLRCSPMKGHSHVYWYRQLPEEGLKFMVYLQKENIIDESGMPKERFSAEFPKEGPSILRIQQVVRGDSAAYFCASSPSETGLGNIQYFGAGTRLSVL.

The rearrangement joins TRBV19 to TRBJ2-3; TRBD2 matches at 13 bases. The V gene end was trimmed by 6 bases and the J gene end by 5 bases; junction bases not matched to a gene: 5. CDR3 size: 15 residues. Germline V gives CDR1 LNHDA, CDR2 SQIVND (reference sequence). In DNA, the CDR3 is TGTGCCAGTAGCCAGACTAGCGGGAGGTTAGATACGCAGTATTTT. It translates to CASSQTSGRLDTQYF.

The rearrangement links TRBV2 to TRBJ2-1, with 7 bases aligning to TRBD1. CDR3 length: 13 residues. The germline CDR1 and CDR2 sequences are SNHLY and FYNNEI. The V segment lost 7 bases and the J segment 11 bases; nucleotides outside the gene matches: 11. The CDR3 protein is CASNLGTGEKQFF. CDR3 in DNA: TGTGCCAGCAATCTCGGAACAGGGGAAAAGCAGTTCTTC.

The CDR3 loop reads CASSSLAGTTDTQYF. The CDR3 DNA sequence: TGTGCCAGCAGCTCCCTAGCGGGAACCACAGATACGCAGTATTTT. V is TRBV14 and J is TRBJ2-3; 9 positions agree with TRBD2. Germline CDR1 SGHDN, CDR2 FVKESK. The CDR3 sequence is 15 residues long. V dropped 5 bases and J dropped 2; count of bases not matched to a gene: 5.

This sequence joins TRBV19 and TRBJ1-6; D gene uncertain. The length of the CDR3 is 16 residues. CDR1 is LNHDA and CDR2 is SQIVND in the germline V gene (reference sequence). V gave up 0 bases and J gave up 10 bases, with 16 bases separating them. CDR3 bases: TGTGCCAGTAGTATAGATACGATGGGGAGAGGATCACCCCTCCACTTT. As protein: CASSIDTMGRGSPLHF.

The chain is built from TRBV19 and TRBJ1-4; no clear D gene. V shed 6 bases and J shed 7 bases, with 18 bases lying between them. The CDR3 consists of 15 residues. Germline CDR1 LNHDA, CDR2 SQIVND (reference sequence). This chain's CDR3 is CASSDDKKVGEKLFF. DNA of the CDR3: TGTGCCAGTAGCGACGACAAAAAAGTCGGTGAAAAACTGTTTTTT.

The CDR3 sequence is CASSYERGSNQPQHF. The CDR3 DNA reads as TGTGCCAGCAGTTACGAACGAGGGAGCAATCAGCCCCAGCATTTT. This sequence joins TRBV6-5 and TRBJ1-5; the D is unclear. This CDR3 is built from 15 residues. With 2 bases removed from V and 1 base from J, the gap between germline ends came to 9 bases. Germline CDR1 is MNHEY and CDR2 is SVGAGI.

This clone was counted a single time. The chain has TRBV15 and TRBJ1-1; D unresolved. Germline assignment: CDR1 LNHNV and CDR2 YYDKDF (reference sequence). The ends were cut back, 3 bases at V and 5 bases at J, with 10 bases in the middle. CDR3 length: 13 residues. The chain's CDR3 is CATSSGWRTEAFF. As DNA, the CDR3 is TGTGCCACCAGCAGTGGATGGAGGACTGAAGCTTTCTTT.

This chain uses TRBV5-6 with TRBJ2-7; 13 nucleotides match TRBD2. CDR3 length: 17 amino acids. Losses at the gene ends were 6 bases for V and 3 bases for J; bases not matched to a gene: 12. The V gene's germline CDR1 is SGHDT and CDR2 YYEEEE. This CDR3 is CASNRLAGGLGIYEQYF. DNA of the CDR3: TGTGCCAGCAACCGACTAGCGGGAGGCCTGGGAATCTACGAGCAGTACTTC.